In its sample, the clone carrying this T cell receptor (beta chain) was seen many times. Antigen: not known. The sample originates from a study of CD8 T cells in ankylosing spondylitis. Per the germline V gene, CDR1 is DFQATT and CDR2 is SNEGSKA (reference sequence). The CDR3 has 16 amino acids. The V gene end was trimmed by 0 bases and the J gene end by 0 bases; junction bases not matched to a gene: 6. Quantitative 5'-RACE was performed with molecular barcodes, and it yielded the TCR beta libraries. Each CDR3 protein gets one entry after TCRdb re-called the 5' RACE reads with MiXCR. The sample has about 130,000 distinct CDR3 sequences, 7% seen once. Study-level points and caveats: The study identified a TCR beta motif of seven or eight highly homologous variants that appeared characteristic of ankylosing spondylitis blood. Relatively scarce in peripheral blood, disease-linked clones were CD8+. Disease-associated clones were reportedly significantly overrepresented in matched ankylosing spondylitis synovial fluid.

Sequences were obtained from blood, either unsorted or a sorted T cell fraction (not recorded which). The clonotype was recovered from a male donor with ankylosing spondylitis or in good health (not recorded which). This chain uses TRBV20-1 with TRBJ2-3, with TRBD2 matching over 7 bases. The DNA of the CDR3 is TGCAGTGCTAGAGATAGGGCGGGGGTTAGCACAGATACGCAGTATTTT. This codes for CSARDRAGVSTDTQYF.